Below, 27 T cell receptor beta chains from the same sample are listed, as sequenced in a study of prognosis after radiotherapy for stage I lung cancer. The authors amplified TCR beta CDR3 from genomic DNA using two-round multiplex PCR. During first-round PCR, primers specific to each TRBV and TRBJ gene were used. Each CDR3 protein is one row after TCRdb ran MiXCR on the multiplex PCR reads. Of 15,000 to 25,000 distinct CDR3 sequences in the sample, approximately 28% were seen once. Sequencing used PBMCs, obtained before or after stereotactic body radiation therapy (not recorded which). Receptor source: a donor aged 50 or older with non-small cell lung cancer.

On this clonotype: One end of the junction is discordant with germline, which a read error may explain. The CDR3 bases are TGTGCCGGCAGAGGGGCGACTAGCGGGAGGGCCTTTGAGACCCAGTACTTC. Its protein product is CAGRGATSGRAFETQYF. V usage is TRBV6-1 and J usage is TRBJ2-5; 14 bases line up with TRBD2. The CDR3 sequence is 17 residues long. Per germline, CDR1 MNHNS and CDR2 SASEGT.

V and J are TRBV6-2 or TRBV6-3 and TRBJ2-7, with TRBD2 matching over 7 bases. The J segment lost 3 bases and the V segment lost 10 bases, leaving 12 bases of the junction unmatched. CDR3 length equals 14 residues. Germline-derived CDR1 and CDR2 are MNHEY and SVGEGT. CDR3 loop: CATFRGDWLYEQYF. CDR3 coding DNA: TGTGCCACCTTCCGGGGGGATTGGCTCTACGAGCAGTACTTC.

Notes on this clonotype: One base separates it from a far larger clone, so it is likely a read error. The CDR3 DNA sequence: TGTGCCAGCAGTGAAAATTCTGCAGGGTCCTACGAGCGGTACTTC. Its translation: CASSENSAGSYERYF. This sequence joins TRBV2 and TRBJ2-7; a possible D gene is TRBD1 (5 bases). There are 15 residues in the CDR3. Per germline, CDR1 SNHLY and CDR2 FYNNEI.

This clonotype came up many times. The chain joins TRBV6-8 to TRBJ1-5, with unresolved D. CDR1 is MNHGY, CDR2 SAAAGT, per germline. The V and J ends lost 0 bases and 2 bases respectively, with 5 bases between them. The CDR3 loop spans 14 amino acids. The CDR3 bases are TGTGCCAGCAGTTACTCGTCACGCAATCAGCCCCAGCATTTT. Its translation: CASSYSSRNQPQHF.

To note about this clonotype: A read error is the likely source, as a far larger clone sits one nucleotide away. Here the CDR3 DNA reads TGTGCCAGCAGTTATACTCTAAGAACTGTCGGGCCATACAATGAGCAGTTCTTC. This codes for CASSYTLRTVGPYNEQFF. The chain has TRBV6-9 and TRBJ2-1; D not resolved. CDR1 and CDR2 (germline): MNHGY, SVAAGI. This CDR3 is 18 amino acids long. V was shortened by 2 bases and J by 4 bases, with 21 bases between the two germline ends.

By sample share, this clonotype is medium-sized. CDR3 in DNA: TGTGCCAGCAGTGACGAACCGACAGTAATAGGCACAGATACGCAGTATTTT. It is translated as CASSDEPTVIGTDTQYF. The gene calls are TRBV6-4 and TRBJ2-3; possibly TRBD1 for D (5 bases). CDR1 and CDR2 (germline): MRHNA, SNTAGT. The CDR3 runs to 17 residues. V gave up 2 bases and J gave up 1 base, with 16 bases separating them.

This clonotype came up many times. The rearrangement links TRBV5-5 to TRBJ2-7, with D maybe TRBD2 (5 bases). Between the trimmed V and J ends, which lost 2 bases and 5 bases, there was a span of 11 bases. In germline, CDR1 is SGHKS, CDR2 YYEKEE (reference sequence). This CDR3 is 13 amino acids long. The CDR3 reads CASSLSRAHEQYF. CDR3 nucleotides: TGTGCCAGCAGCTTATCGAGGGCCCACGAGCAGTACTTC.

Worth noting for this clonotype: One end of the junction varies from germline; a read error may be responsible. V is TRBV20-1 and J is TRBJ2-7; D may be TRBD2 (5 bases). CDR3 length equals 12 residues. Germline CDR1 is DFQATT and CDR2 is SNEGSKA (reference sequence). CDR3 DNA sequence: TGCAGTGCTATCGGGAATGCCTACGAGCAGTACTTT. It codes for CSAIGNAYEQYF.

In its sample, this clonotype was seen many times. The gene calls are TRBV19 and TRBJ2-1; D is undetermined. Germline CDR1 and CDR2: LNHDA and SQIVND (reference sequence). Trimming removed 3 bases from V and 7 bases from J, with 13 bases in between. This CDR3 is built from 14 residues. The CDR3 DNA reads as TGTGCCAGTAGTATTTATGACCTGGGGAATGAGCAGTTCTTC. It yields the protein CASSIYDLGNEQFF.

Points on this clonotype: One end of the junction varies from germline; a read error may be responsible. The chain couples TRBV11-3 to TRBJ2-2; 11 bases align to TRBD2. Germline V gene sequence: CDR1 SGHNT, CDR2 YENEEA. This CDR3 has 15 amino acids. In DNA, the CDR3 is TGTGCCAGCAGCTTGGGACTAGCGGATACCCGGGAGCTATTTTTT. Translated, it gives CASSLGLADTRELFF.

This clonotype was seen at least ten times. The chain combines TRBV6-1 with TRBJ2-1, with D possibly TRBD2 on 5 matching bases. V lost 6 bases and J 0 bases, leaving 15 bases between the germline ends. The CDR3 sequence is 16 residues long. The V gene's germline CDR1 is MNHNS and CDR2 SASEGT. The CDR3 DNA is TGTGCCAGCAGCTCCAACACCGGACTCTCCTACAATGAGCAGTTCTTC. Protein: CASSSNTGLSYNEQFF.

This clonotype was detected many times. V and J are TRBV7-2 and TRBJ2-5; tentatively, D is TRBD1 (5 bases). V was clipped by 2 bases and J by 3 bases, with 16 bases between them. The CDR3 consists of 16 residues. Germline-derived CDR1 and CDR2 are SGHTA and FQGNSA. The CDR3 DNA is TGTGCCAGCAGCTTACAGCTGGGGCCAGCAAAAGAGACCCAGTACTTC. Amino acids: CASSLQLGPAKETQYF. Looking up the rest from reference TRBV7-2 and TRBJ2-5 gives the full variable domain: GAGVSQSPSNKVTEKGKDVELRCDPISGHTALYWYRQSLGQGLEFLIYFQGNSAPDKSGLPSDRFSAERTGGSVSTLTIQRTQQEDSAVYLCASSLQLGPAKETQYFGPGTRLLVL.

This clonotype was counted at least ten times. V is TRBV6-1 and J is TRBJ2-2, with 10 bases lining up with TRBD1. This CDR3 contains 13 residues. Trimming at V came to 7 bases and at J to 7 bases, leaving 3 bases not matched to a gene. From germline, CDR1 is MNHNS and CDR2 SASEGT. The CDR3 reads CASIGTGVGELFF. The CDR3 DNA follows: TGTGCCAGCATAGGGACAGGGGTCGGGGAGCTGTTTTTT.

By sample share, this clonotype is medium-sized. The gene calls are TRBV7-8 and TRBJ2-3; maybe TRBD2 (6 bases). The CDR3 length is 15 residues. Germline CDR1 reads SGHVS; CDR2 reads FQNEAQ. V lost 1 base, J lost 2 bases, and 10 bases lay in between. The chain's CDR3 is CASSLVPGATDTQYF. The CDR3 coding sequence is TGTGCCAGCAGCTTAGTTCCGGGAGCCACAGATACGCAGTATTTT.

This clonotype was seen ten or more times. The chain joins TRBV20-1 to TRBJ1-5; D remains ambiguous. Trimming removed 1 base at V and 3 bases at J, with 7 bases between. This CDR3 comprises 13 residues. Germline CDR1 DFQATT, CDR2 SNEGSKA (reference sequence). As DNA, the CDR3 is TGCAGTGCTAGAGTCACATTCAATCAGCCCCAGCATTTT. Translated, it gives CSARVTFNQPQHF.

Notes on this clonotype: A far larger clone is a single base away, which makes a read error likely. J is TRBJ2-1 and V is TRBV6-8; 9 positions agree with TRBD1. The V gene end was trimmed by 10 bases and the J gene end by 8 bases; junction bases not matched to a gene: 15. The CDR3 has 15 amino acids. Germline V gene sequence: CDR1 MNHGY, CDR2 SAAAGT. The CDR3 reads CAIRGPGTGFDEQFF. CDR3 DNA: TGTGCCATCAGGGGACCCGGGACAGGGTTCGATGAGCAGTTCTTC.

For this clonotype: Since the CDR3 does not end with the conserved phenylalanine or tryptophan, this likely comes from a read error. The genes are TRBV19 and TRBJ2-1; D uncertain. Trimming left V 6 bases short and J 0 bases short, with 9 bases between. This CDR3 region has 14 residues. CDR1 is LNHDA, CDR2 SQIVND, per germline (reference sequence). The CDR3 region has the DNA TGTGCCAGTAGCCTCATTAGCTCCTACAATGAGCAGTTCCTC. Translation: CASSLISSYNEQFL.

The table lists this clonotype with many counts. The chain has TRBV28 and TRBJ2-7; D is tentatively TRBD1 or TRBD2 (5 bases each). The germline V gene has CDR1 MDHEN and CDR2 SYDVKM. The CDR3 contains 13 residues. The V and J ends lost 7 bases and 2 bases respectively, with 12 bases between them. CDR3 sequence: CASKGTLTYEQYF. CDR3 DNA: TGTGCCAGCAAGGGGACCCTAACCTACGAGCAGTACTTC.

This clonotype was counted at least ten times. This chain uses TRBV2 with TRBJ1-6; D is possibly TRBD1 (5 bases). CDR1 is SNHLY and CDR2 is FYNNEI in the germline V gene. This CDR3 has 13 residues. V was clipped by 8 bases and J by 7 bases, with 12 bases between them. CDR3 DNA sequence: TGTGCCAGCCACCGGGACTCAAATTCACCCCTCCACTTT. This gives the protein CASHRDSNSPLHF. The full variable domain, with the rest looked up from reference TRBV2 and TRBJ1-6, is EPEVTQTPSHQVTQMGQEVILRCVPISNHLYFYWYRQILGQKVEFLVSFYNNEISEKSEIFDDQFSVERPDGSNFTLKIRSTKLEDSAMYFCASHRDSNSPLHFGNGTRLTVT.

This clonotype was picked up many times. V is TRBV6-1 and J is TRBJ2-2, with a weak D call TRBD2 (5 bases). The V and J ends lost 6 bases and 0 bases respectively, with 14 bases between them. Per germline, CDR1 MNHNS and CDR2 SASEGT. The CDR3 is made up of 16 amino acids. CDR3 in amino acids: CASRVSQAANTGELFF. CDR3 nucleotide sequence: TGTGCCAGCAGGGTCTCCCAAGCGGCGAACACCGGGGAGCTGTTTTTT.

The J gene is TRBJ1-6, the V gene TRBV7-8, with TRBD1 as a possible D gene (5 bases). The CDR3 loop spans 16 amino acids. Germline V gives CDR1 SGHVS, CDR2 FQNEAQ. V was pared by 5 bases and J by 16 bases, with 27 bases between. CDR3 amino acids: CASSARAGQGGYCLHF. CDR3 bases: TGTGCCAGCAGCGCACGGGCGGGCCAGGGAGGGTATTGTCTCCACTTT.

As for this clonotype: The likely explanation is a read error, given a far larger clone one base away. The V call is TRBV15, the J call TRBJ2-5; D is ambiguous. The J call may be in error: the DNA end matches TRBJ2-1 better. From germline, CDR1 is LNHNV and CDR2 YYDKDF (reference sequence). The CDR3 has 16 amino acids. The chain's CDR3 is CATSLSVQFYYNQQFF. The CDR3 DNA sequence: TGTGCCACCAGCCTTTCGGTTCAGTTCTACTACAATCAGCAGTTCTTC.

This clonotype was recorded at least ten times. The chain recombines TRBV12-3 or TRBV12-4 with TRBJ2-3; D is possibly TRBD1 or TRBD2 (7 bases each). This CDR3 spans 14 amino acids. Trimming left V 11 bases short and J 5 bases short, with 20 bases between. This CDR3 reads CAAGRGGSEDTQYF. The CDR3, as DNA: TGTGCCGCGGGCAGGGGGGGCTCGGAAGATACGCAGTATTTT.

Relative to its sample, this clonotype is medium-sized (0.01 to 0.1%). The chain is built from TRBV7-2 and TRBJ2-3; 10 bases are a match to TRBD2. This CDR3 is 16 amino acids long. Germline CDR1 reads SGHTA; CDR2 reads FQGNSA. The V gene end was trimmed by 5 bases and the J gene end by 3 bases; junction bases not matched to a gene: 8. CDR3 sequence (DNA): TGTGCCAGCAGCCCCGGGACTAGCGTGGTGACAGATACGCAGTATTTT. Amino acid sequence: CASSPGTSVVTDTQYF.

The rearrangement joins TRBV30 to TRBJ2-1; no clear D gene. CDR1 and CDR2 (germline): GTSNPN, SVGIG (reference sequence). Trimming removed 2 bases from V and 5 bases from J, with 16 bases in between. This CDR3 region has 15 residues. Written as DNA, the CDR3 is TGTGCCTGGAGTCCTGTTCATAGTGGCGACAATGAGCAGTTCTTC. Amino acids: CAWSPVHSGDNEQFF.

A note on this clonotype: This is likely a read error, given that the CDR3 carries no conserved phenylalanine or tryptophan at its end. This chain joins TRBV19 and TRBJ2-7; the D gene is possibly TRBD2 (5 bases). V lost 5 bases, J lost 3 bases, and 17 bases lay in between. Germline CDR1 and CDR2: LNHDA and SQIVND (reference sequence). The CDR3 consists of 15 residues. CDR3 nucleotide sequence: TGTGCCAGTAGTTCCCCAAGCGGATCCTTCTACGAGCAGTACTTA. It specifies CASSSPSGSFYEQYL.

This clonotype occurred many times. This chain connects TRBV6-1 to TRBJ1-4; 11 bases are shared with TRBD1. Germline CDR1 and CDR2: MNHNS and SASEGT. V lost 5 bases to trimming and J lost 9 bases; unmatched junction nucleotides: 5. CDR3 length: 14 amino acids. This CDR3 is CASSQGTGGKKLFF. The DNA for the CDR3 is TGTGCCAGCAGTCAAGGGACAGGGGGGAAAAAACTGTTTTTT.